This TCR beta chain was obtained from a study of vaccination and CD4 T cells after COVID-19. Sequencing of cultured CD4+ T cell DNA used the Oncomine TCR Beta short-read assay. It was cultured CD4+ T cells from which genomic DNA was extracted. TCRdb re-called the PCR reads through MiXCR, storing one row per CDR3 protein. The sample carries approximately 11,000 distinct CDR3 sequences, about 30% recorded once. The V gene end was trimmed by 0 bases and the J gene end by 9 bases; junction bases not matched to a gene: 6. Germline V gives CDR1 DFQATT, CDR2 SNEGSKA (reference sequence). There are 15 residues in the CDR3. This clonotype was detected only a few times. Its antigen is undetermined. This sample's treatment: roughly ten-day PBMC culture with coronavirus spike peptide pools or control peptides (ViraFEST assay). An unexposed donor provided the CD4+ T cells, which were collected before the COVID-19 pandemic (2011-2018).

The rearrangement links TRBV20-1 to TRBJ1-6; 9 bases map to TRBD1. This TCR was recovered from a human donor in good health. Material for sequencing was CD4+ T cells from blood, cultured in vitro. This CDR3 is CSARDLGTGISPLHF. Written as DNA, the CDR3 is TGCAGTGCTAGAGATTTAGGGACAGGGATTTCACCCCTCCACTTT.